This T cell receptor (beta chain) was profiled in a study of blood T cell repertoires in COVID-19. At the level of the study: T cells, B-cell-depleted T cells, or PBMCs provided the cDNA or gDNA that served as material.

Membership in each cohort depended on participant-reported clinical history. All recovered Cohort 3 donors got two negative PCRs, got clearance, or saw symptom resolution. Clones were read by immunoSEQ multiplex PCR, and TCRdb kept only the in-frame ones, dropping some. The table lists about 130,000 clones, 86% of them singletons. What was sequenced was PBMCs or T cells enriched from blood (not recorded which). This clonotype was sampled from a woman in her 50s who had recovered from COVID-19.

The CDR3 DNA sequence: TGTGCTAGTGGTTTGCTACAGGGGGCTGGAACTGAAGCTTTCTTT. This sequence encodes CASGLLQGAGTEAFF. The chain is built from TRBV12-5 and TRBJ1-1, with 9 nucleotides matching TRBD1. V gave up 2 bases and J gave up 5 bases; unmatched junction bases: 6. Germline CDR1 LGHNT, CDR2 FRNRAP. This CDR3 is built from 15 residues.